This is a list of T cell receptor beta chains from one sample in a study of control samples from healthy donors and cancer patients. Produced via immunoSEQ multiplex PCR; TCRdb's table is partial and in-frame only. The table has 150,000 to 200,000 clones, over 85% seen once; the top ten hold about 11%. Sample: blood. These receptor sequences come from a man aged 30 to 45 in good health. Both conserved end residues are part of each CDR3. D genes are given only for firm matches. Not all rows give a size; the values are once, few, many and, for expanded clones, a class.

D: -; length: 14; size: -; V: TRBV7-8; J: TRBJ2-5; DNA: TGTGCCAGCAGCACGGGGACAGCGGGAGAGACCCAGTACTTC; CDR3: CASSTGTAGETQYF
D: -; length: 14; size: -; V: TRBV28; J: TRBJ1-2; DNA: TGTGCCAGCAGTCCTGGCCCCCTTGAGATCGGCTACACCTTC; CDR3: CASSPGPLEIGYTF
D: TRBD1; length: 16; size: -; V: TRBV6-5; J: TRBJ1-2; DNA: TGTGCCAGCAGTTCCCTGACAGGGCCCCTCACAAGAGGCTACACCTTC; CDR3: CASSSLTGPLTRGYTF
D: -; length: 14; size: -; V: TRBV5-1; J: TRBJ1-1; DNA: TGCGCCAGCAGTGACCAGGGCGGTCACACTGAAGCTTTCTTT; CDR3: CASSDQGGHTEAFF
D: -; length: 14; size: -; V: TRBV15; J: TRBJ1-2; DNA: TGTGCCACCAGCAGAGTCGGGACGGCCGCCCGGTACGACTTC; CDR3: CATSRVGTAARYDF
D: TRBD2; length: 16; size: once; V: TRBV18; J: TRBJ2-5; DNA: TGTGCCAGCTCACCACCGTCTAGCGGGAGCAAAGAGACCCAGTACTTC; CDR3: CASSPPSSGSKETQYF
D: -; length: 14; size: -; V: TRBV6-2/TRBV6-3; J: TRBJ1-1; DNA: TGTGCCAGCAGTTCCACCCTTGGAGACACTGAAGCTTTCTTT; CDR3: CASSSTLGDTEAFF
D: TRBD2; length: 15; size: -; V: TRBV7-9; J: TRBJ2-7; DNA: TGTGCCAGCAGCTTGGGGACTAGCGTTCCCTACGAGCAGTACTTC; CDR3: CASSLGTSVPYEQYF
D: -; length: 13; size: few; V: TRBV7-3; J: TRBJ1-6; DNA: TGTGCCAGCAGCCCCTCACAAGACTCACCCCTCCACTTT; CDR3: CASSPSQDSPLHF
D: -; length: 14; size: -; V: TRBV19; J: TRBJ2-7; DNA: TGTGCCAGTAGAAACTCAGGGTCCCTCTACGAGCAGTACTTC; CDR3: CASRNSGSLYEQYF
D: TRBD2; length: 18; size: once; V: TRBV19; J: TRBJ2-1; DNA: TGTGCCAGTAGTATAGATAAGGGACTAGCCCTACATGGGAATGAGCAGTTCTTC; CDR3: CASSIDKGLALHGNEQFF